This T cell receptor beta chain was profiled in a study of CD8+CD57+ T cells in acquired aplastic anemia. On the study more broadly: Sorted CD4+ and CD8+ cells gave an average of roughly 3.5 ug of DNA.

This clonotype was counted a few times. Antigen: not known. The study profiled TCR beta VDJ and CDR3 using genomic DNA as template. In TCRdb, the reads were re-called with MiXCR into one record per CDR3 protein. This table holds some 120,000 distinct CDR3 sequences, 55% to 70% found once. The CDR3 runs to 16 residues. J lost 5 bases, V lost 3 bases, and 5 bases had no gene match. Previously, flow cytometry had revealed CD8+CD57+ cell expansion in the patients chosen for sequencing. The patients all had a severe acquired aplastic anemia diagnosis. Study-level results: Patients and controls shared just under 30 CD8+ CDR3 sequences.

The sequence was collected from a human donor with aplastic anemia. The V and J genes are TRBV12-3 or TRBV12-4 and TRBJ2-1; 12 bases match TRBD2. Sequences were obtained from sorted CD4+, CD8+, or CD8+CD57+ T cells (not recorded which) from PBMCs. Here the CDR3 DNA reads TGTGCCAGCAGTTTCGCGACTAGCGGGGGCCACAATGAGCAGTTCTTC. This translates into CASSFATSGGHNEQFF.